This T cell receptor (beta chain) was sequenced for a study of shared clonotypes between healthy human individuals. Trimming left V 2 bases short and J 7 bases short, with 13 bases between. The CDR3 covers 14 residues. The germline V gene has CDR1 SGHRS and CDR2 YFSETQ. Clones were sequenced by immunoSEQ multiplex PCR, and TCRdb holds only the in-frame ones, with some missing. In the table there are hundreds of thousands of clones, roughly 83% of which are singletons. The V gene is TRBV5-1, the J gene TRBJ2-1, with no clear D. This TCR was recovered from a woman between 40 and 50 years old in good health. Some clones in this sample may be carry-over from other donors' samples. Sequenced material: PBMCs. The CDR3 is CASSFPNLGNEQFF. The CDR3 nucleotides are TGCGCCAGCAGCTTCCCTAACCTGGGGAATGAGCAGTTCTTC.